The source of this T cell receptor (beta chain) is a study of cytomegalovirus exposure and HLA in healthy donors. 60 Vbeta and 13 Jbeta primers were used in PCR. The method was immunoSEQ multiplex PCR; TCRdb's version includes in-frame clones alone and lacks a portion of them. The sample yields about 190,000 clones, more than 70% seen once. V dropped 8 bases and J dropped 3 bases, with 13 bases sitting between them. The germline CDR1 and CDR2 sequences are SGHAT and FQNNGV. The CDR3 runs to 13 residues. V and J are TRBV11-2 and TRBJ2-5; D may be TRBD2 (6 bases). The sample consisted of PBMCs. This sequence originates from a man younger than 45 in good health and CMV-seropositive. The CDR3, as DNA: TGTGCCAGCGGGATGGGCGGGAAAGAGACCCAGTACTTC. Protein product: CASGMGGKETQYF.